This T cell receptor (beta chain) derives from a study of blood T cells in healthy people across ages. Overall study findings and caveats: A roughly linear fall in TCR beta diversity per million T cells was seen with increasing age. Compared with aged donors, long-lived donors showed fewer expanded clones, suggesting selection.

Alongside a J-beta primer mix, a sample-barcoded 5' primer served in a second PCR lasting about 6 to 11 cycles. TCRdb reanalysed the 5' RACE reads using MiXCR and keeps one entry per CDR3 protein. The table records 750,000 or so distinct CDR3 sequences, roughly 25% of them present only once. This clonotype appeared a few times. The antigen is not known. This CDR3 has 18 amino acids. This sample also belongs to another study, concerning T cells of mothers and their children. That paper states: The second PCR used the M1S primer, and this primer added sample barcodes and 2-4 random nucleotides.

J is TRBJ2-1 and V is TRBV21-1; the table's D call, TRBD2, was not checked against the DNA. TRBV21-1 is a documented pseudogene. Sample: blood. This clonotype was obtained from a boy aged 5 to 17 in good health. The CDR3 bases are TGTGCCAGCAGCAAACTTGCTGGAGGCGACGGGAACTACAATGAGCAGTTCTTC. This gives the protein CASSKLAGGDGNYNEQFF.